This passage covers 30 T cell receptor beta chains from one sample sequenced in a study of T cells in Graves' hyperthyroidism and ophthalmopathy. From RNA transcripts, TCR beta CDR3 regions were amplified. First-round RT-PCR targeting the TCR CDR3 was performed with the HTBI primer set. Each CDR3 protein gets one entry after TCRdb re-called the multiplex PCR reads with MiXCR. The sample lists a few hundred thousand distinct CDR3 sequences; roughly 14% were seen once. The sequencing sample was made of blood. These receptors were taken from a woman in her 30s with Graves' ophthalmopathy.

This clonotype was counted ten times or more. The chain recombines TRBV12-3 or TRBV12-4 with TRBJ2-5; 7 bases align to TRBD1. Trimming at V came to 6 bases and at J to 4 bases, leaving 11 bases not matched to a gene. The CDR3 is 15 residues long. CDR3 sequence: CASSDTGVSVETQYF. The CDR3 DNA sequence: TGTGCCAGCAGCGATACAGGGGTCTCGGTAGAGACCCAGTACTTC.

This clonotype was recorded at least ten times. This chain links TRBV12-3 or TRBV12-4 with TRBJ1-1; D not certain. Trimming cost V 6 bases and J 5 bases, with 16 bases left between them. The CDR3 is 14 amino acids. CDR3 in DNA: TGTGCCAGCAGGAGTGGGCCCCTGGGAACTGAAGCTTTCTTT. Its translation is CASRSGPLGTEAFF.

This clonotype was seen at least ten times. The chain couples TRBV6-1 to TRBJ1-1; D not certain. This CDR3 comprises 13 residues. Trimming left V 8 bases short and J 2 bases short, with 12 bases between. Germline V gene lookup returns CDR1 MNHNS and CDR2 SASEGT. In DNA form, the CDR3 reads TGTGCCAGCTCGCCACTAGATAACACTGAAGCTTTCTTT. It codes for CASSPLDNTEAFF.

About this clonotype itself: This clone may be a read error of a much larger clone one base away. The V gene is TRBV20-1, the J gene TRBJ2-2; D is perhaps TRBD1 or TRBD2 (6 bases each). This CDR3 has 13 residues. Per the germline V gene, CDR1 is DFQATT and CDR2 is SNEGSKA (reference sequence). CDR3 in amino acids: CSAKTQGAGGLFF. The CDR3 DNA is TGCAGTGCTAAAACACAGGGAGCCGGGGGGCTGTTTTTT.

Comment on this clonotype: A much bigger clone sits one base away, suggesting this may be a read error. J is TRBJ1-1 and V is TRBV5-1; D is uncertain. There are 13 residues in the CDR3. Germline CDR1 and CDR2: SGHRS and YFSETQ. Trimming removed 4 bases from V and 1 base from J, with 8 bases in between. The CDR3 DNA is TGCGCCAGCAGCGCGGCAGCGAACACTGAAGCTTTCTTT. Translated, it gives CASSAAANTEAFF.

This clonotype was detected many times. This sequence joins TRBV2 and TRBJ1-5, with D perhaps TRBD1 (5 bases). The germline V gene encodes CDR1 SNHLY and CDR2 FYNNEI. There are 15 residues in the CDR3. The ends were cut back, 6 bases at V and 4 bases at J, with 16 bases in the middle. The CDR3 bases are TGTGCCAGCAGGGTCGGGACGGGGAATAATCAGCCCCAGCATTTT. It translates to CASRVGTGNNQPQHF.

This clonotype has ten or more counts. The V gene is TRBV5-1, the J gene TRBJ2-5, with D possibly being TRBD1 (6 bases). Germline CDR1 SGHRS, CDR2 YFSETQ. The germline V and J ends were trimmed by 1 base and 4 bases, with 11 bases remaining between them. The CDR3 loop spans 14 amino acids. The CDR3 is CASSLSGDPETQYF. As DNA, the CDR3 is TGCGCCAGCAGCTTGTCAGGGGACCCAGAGACCCAGTACTTC.

There are a few counts of this clonotype. The chain links TRBV15 to TRBJ2-3; D not resolved. CDR1 LNHNV and CDR2 YYDKDF come from the germline V gene (reference sequence). Trimming left V 0 bases short and J 0 bases short, with 10 bases between. The CDR3 runs 16 residues. In DNA form, the CDR3 reads TGTGCCACCAGCAGAGATTCTTCCGCTAGCACAGATACGCAGTATTTT. It specifies CATSRDSSASTDTQYF.

This chain joins TRBV7-6 and TRBJ1-4; 7 bases agree with TRBD1. Trimming at V came to 6 bases and at J to 7 bases, leaving 11 bases not matched to a gene. Germline-derived CDR1 and CDR2 are SGHVS and FNYEAQ. The length of the CDR3 is 15 residues. CDR3 loop: CASRKTGAIGEKLFF. The CDR3, as DNA: TGTGCCAGCAGAAAAACAGGGGCGATCGGTGAAAAACTGTTTTTT.

Regarding this clonotype: A much larger clonotype is one base distant, so this may be a read error. V usage is TRBV3-1 and J usage is TRBJ2-7, with a weak D call TRBD1 (6 bases). The CDR3 is made up of 14 amino acids. Germline CDR1 reads LGHDT; CDR2 reads YNNKEL (reference sequence). V was shortened by 6 bases and J by 7 bases, with 19 bases between the two germline ends. The CDR3 coding sequence is TGTGCCAGCAGACCACGAGGGACACGACCAGAGCAGTACTTC. This gives the protein CASRPRGTRPEQYF.

This clonotype was seen repeatedly, ten times or more. The J gene is TRBJ1-1, the V gene TRBV20-1, with D unclear. Germline CDR1 and CDR2: DFQATT and SNEGSKA (reference sequence). The CDR3 extends over 12 amino acids. V was trimmed by 0 bases and J by 6 bases, leaving 8 bases between them. CDR3 bases: TGCAGTGCTAGAGATCGGGTGTCTGAAGCTTTCTTT. Amino acid sequence: CSARDRVSEAFF.

This clonotype was detected many times. The chain couples TRBV11-2 to TRBJ2-1, with a possible D match to TRBD2 (5 bases). Trimming took 7 bases from V and 6 from J, leaving 10 bases between them. The CDR3 runs to 12 residues. Germline V gene sequence: CDR1 SGHAT, CDR2 FQNNGV. The CDR3 here is CASTGRVNEQFF. CDR3 coding DNA: TGTGCCAGCACTGGGCGGGTCAATGAGCAGTTCTTC.

This clonotype was seen repeatedly, ten times or more. The rearrangement uses TRBV2 and TRBJ2-2, with D possibly matching TRBD2 (5 bases). Germline CDR1 SNHLY, CDR2 FYNNEI. Trimming took 6 bases from V and 5 from J, leaving 10 bases between them. The CDR3 loop spans 13 amino acids. The chain's CDR3 is CASSAPGTGELFF. The CDR3 DNA follows: TGTGCCAGCAGCGCACCGGGGACCGGGGAGCTGTTTTTT.

In this sample, this clonotype turned up many times. The CDR3 coding sequence is TGTGCCAGCAGCCAAGAGTGGGGCCTATCCATGGGAACCGGGGAGCTGTTTTTT. Residues: CASSQEWGLSMGTGELFF. The chain recombines TRBV3-1 with TRBJ2-2; D might be TRBD1 (5 bases). The CDR3 has 18 residues. With 0 bases removed from V and 5 bases from J, the gap between germline ends came to 19 bases. Per germline, CDR1 LGHDT and CDR2 YNNKEL (reference sequence).

This clonotype showed up many times. This chain connects TRBV2 to TRBJ1-1; D uncertain. In germline, CDR1 is SNHLY, CDR2 FYNNEI. The CDR3 is 14 residues long. V lost 6 bases, J lost 4 bases, and 15 bases lay in between. This chain's CDR3 is CASRLAGGSTEAFF. Here the CDR3 DNA reads TGTGCCAGCAGGTTGGCGGGTGGGTCCACTGAAGCTTTCTTT.

This clonotype was observed a few times. The chain is built from TRBV5-1 and TRBJ1-3, with no clear D. Trimming removed 2 bases from V and 0 bases from J, with 9 bases in between. CDR1 and CDR2 from the germline V gene are SGHRS and YFSETQ. There are 15 residues in the CDR3. The CDR3 is CASSLDMSSGNTIYF. In DNA form, the CDR3 reads TGCGCCAGCAGCTTAGACATGAGCTCTGGAAACACCATATATTTT.

This rearrangement joins TRBV18 to TRBJ1-2, with 7 nucleotides matching TRBD1. CDR3 length: 14 residues. The J segment lost 10 bases and the V segment lost 2 bases, leaving 10 bases of the junction unmatched. Per the germline V gene, CDR1 is KGHSH and CDR2 is LQKENI. The CDR3 reads CASSPIQGPLNYTF. Here the CDR3 DNA reads TGTGCCAGCTCACCAATACAGGGGCCGCTAAACTACACCTTC.

The J gene is TRBJ2-3, the V gene TRBV27; D is perhaps TRBD2 (5 bases). Germline loops: CDR1 MNHEY, CDR2 SMNVEV (reference sequence). The CDR3 loop spans 14 amino acids. V lost 2 bases and J lost 5, with 11 bases in between. The chain's CDR3 is CASSLKRGRDTQYF. CDR3 coding DNA: TGTGCCAGCAGTTTAAAACGGGGTAGAGATACGCAGTATTTT.

The chain couples TRBV6-1 to TRBJ2-1; 8 bases line up with TRBD1. With 10 bases clipped from V and 4 bases from J, the junction kept 12 bases outside the gene matches. In germline, CDR1 is MNHNS, CDR2 SASEGT. This CDR3 has 15 amino acids. In nucleotides, the CDR3 is TGTGCCACCAGAGAGGAGGACAGGGATTACAATGAGCAGTTCTTC. Protein product: CATREEDRDYNEQFF.

This clonotype was observed at least ten times. The chain is built from TRBV7-3 and TRBJ2-1, with 8 bases that match TRBD2. The CDR3 is 15 amino acids. With 5 bases clipped from V and 8 bases from J, the junction kept 11 bases outside the gene matches. The V gene's germline CDR1 is SGHTA and CDR2 FQGTGA. The CDR3 DNA follows: TGTGCCAGCAGCGCAGGCGGGACTAGTATCTATGAGCAGTTCTTC. Translated, it gives CASSAGGTSIYEQFF. The whole variable domain, remainder taken from reference TRBV7-3 and TRBJ2-1, is GAGVSQTPSNKVTEKGKYVELRCDPISGHTALYWYRQSLGQGPEFLIYFQGTGAADDSGLPNDRFFAVRPEGSVSTLKIQRTERGDSAVYLCASSAGGTSIYEQFFGPGTRLTVL.

This clonotype was detected many times. V usage is TRBV9 and J usage is TRBJ2-3, with 9 nucleotides matching TRBD2. CDR3 size: 15 residues. Germline V gives CDR1 SGDLS, CDR2 YYNGEE. J lost 3 bases, V lost 0 bases, and 2 bases had no gene match. CDR3 sequence reads: CASSVVSGGTDTQYF. In DNA, the CDR3 is TGTGCCAGCAGCGTAGTTAGCGGGGGAACAGATACGCAGTATTTT.

This clonotype was picked up a small number of times. This may stem from a read error, because a much larger clone lies one nucleotide away. The chain employs TRBV20-1 and TRBJ1-1, with unresolved D. The CDR3 loop spans 14 amino acids. Germline CDR1 is DFQATT and CDR2 is SNEGSKA (reference sequence). CDR3 bases: TGCAGTGCTAGAAAAGGACTGTTGAACACTGCAGCTTTCTTT. This gives the protein CSARKGLLNTAAFF.

This rearrangement joins TRBV11-2 to TRBJ1-2; 8 bases fit TRBD1. Losses at the gene ends were 6 bases for V and 5 bases for J; bases not matched to a gene: 8. CDR3 length equals 14 residues. The germline gives CDR1 SGHAT, CDR2 FQNNGV. The CDR3 spells CASRRTGSGYGYTF. CDR3 DNA sequence: TGTGCCAGCAGGAGGACAGGGTCGGGATATGGCTACACCTTC. The whole variable domain, filled in from reference TRBV11-2 and TRBJ1-2, reads EAGVAQSPRYKIIEKRQSVAFWCNPISGHATLYWYQQILGQGPKLLIQFQNNGVVDDSQLPKDRFSAERLKGVDSTLKIQPAKLEDSAVYLCASRRTGSGYGYTFGSGTRLTVV.

This clonotype has at least ten counts. The genes are TRBV11-2 and TRBJ1-4, with TRBD1 identical over 7 bases. Trimming cost V 4 bases and J 2 bases; bases outside gene matches: 4. In germline, CDR1 is SGHAT, CDR2 FQNNGV. This CDR3 has 15 amino acids. CDR3 protein: CASSSPTGTNEKLFF. The CDR3, as DNA: TGTGCCAGCAGCTCCCCGACAGGGACTAATGAAAAACTGTTTTTT.

The V gene is TRBV4-2, the J gene TRBJ2-7; D ambiguous. Germline lookup yields CDR1 LGHNA and CDR2 YNFKEQ. Trimming pared 3 bases from V and 5 bases from J, leaving 11 bases between. The CDR3 is made up of 13 amino acids. The CDR3: CASSQAGVDEQYF. In DNA form, the CDR3 reads TGTGCCAGCAGCCAGGCAGGAGTTGACGAGCAGTACTTC.

V and J are TRBV27 and TRBJ2-7; D unresolved. This CDR3 contains 15 residues. Germline CDR1 and CDR2: MNHEY and SMNVEV (reference sequence). The V gene lost 0 bases and the J gene lost 0 bases, with 9 bases spanning the gap. The CDR3 DNA sequence: TGTGCCAGCAGTTTATCACCAGCCAGCTCCTACGAGCAGTACTTC. Amino acids: CASSLSPASSYEQYF.

This clonotype was seen repeatedly, ten times or more. The rearrangement uses TRBV6-1 and TRBJ2-5, with 10 bases fitting TRBD2. V trimming: 5 bases; J trimming: 1 base; junction bases outside the gene matches: 7. This CDR3 has 16 amino acids. CDR1 and CDR2 from the germline V gene are MNHNS and SASEGT. The CDR3 sequence is CASSRRAGGSQETQYF. In DNA, the CDR3 is TGTGCCAGCAGTCGCAGAGCGGGGGGGTCCCAAGAGACCCAGTACTTC.

This clonotype has at least ten counts. The rearrangement links TRBV2 to TRBJ2-1, with 13 bases matching TRBD2. CDR3 length equals 15 residues. The germline V gene encodes CDR1 SNHLY and CDR2 FYNNEI. J gave up 8 bases and V 6 bases, and 7 bases lay outside the gene matches. This chain's CDR3 is CASRGPGLAGYEQFF. In DNA form, the CDR3 reads TGTGCCAGCAGGGGACCGGGACTAGCGGGGTATGAGCAGTTCTTC.

This clonotype was seen ten or more times. The CDR3 spells CASSLINSPLHF. The DNA of the CDR3 is TGTGCCAGCAGCTTAATAAATTCACCCCTCCACTTT. J is TRBJ1-6 and V is TRBV11-3, with D unresolved. CDR1 and CDR2 (germline): SGHNT, YENEEA. This CDR3 spans 12 amino acids. Trimming pared 2 bases from V and 7 bases from J, leaving 3 bases between.

This clonotype occurred a few times. The CDR3 bases are TGTGCCAGCAGCCAGCCCTACGGCGAGAGAACTGAAGCTTTCTTT. This codes for CASSQPYGERTEAFF. The rearrangement links TRBV4-2 to TRBJ1-1, with unresolved D. The V end was cut by 3 bases, the J end by 5 bases, with 16 bases between. This CDR3 spans 15 amino acids. The germline V gene encodes CDR1 LGHNA and CDR2 YNFKEQ.